This TCR beta chain was documented in a study of PD-L1 blockade in urothelial cancer. At the level of the study: Investigators checked blood 3 weeks (second dose) and 6 weeks after treatment start. Across blood samples, T cells had a median count of 141,255.

Generated by immunoSEQ multiplex PCR, the TCRdb table keeps only in-frame clones and is missing some. The sample yields some 51,000 clones, approximately 83% seen once. The J segment lost 8 bases and the V segment lost 8 bases, leaving 12 bases of the junction unmatched. The germline V gene has CDR1 MNHNS and CDR2 SASEGT. The CDR3 sequence is 16 residues long. This receptor was identified in a man in his fifties or sixties with urothelial cancer. Sequencing was performed on PBMCs, taken around atezolizumab (anti-PD-L1) treatment. This rearrangement joins TRBV6-1 to TRBJ1-4; TRBD1 matches at 12 bases. The CDR3 region is CASRKAGQGAREKLFF. The CDR3 nucleotides read TGTGCCAGCCGTAAAGCGGGACAGGGGGCTAGGGAAAAACTGTTTTTT.